The rows below give T cell receptor beta chains drawn from one sample of a study of OX40 agonist ivuxolimab in advanced cancers. Here immunoSEQ multiplex PCR was the method, and the copy in TCRdb shows in-frame clones only, minus some. The data show around 15,000 clones, less than 90% seen once. The specimen was CD4+ or CD8+ T cells sorted from blood, collected in a trial of the OX40 agonist ivuxolimab. These receptor sequences come from an adult with an advanced solid tumor such as melanoma, head and neck, liver or kidney cancer. Each CDR3 is given with its conserved first and last residue. A D gene is named only where the DNA matches it firmly. Only part of the rows carry a size: once, few, many, or a class if the clone is expanded.

TRBJ2-7,TRBD1,TRBV11-2,NA,CASSFADRGGYEQYF,TGTGCCAGCAGCTTCGCGGACAGGGGAGGCTACGAGCAGTACTTC
TRBJ2-7,NA,TRBV6-6,NA,CASSWATGLGNEQYF,TGTGCCAGCAGTTGGGCTACAGGCCTTGGAAACGAGCAGTACTTC
TRBJ1-1,NA,TRBV7-9,once,CASSLPLPGARRSEAFF,TGTGCCAGCAGCTTACCCCTTCCCGGGGCACGAAGGTCTGAAGCTTTCTTT
TRBJ1-2,NA,TRBV7-3,once,CASRDGRRKGYGYTF,TGTGCCAGCAGGGATGGACGGAGAAAGGGATATGGCTACACCTTC
TRBJ2-5,TRBD1,TRBV15,NA,CATSGAWDSSETQYF,TGTGCCACCAGCGGAGCATGGGACAGCTCAGAGACCCAGTACTTC
TRBJ2-7,NA,TRBV7-8,NA,CASSARRIAAYEQYF,TGTGCCAGCAGCGCCCGACGGATCGCGGCCTACGAGCAGTACTTC
TRBJ1-1,TRBD1,TRBV5-1,NA,CASSWTGGDTEAFF,TGCGCCAGCAGCTGGACAGGGGGAGACACTGAAGCTTTCTTT
TRBJ1-4,TRBD1,TRBV15,once,CATSDRVTEKLFF,TGTGCCACCAGTGACAGGGTAACTGAAAAACTGTTTTTT
TRBJ2-1,NA,TRBV11-2,NA,CASSARVGNEQFF,TGTGCCAGCAGCGCCAGGGTCGGCAATGAGCAGTTCTTC
TRBJ2-3,TRBD2,TRBV7-6,NA,CASSLSSGAGGHATFLTDTQYF,TGTGCCAGCAGCTTAAGTTCTGGAGCGGGAGGCCACGCGACATTCCTGACAGATACGCAGTATTTT
TRBJ1-5,TRBD1,TRBV27,NA,CASSLRGPVYNQPQHF,TGTGCCAGCAGTTTAAGGGGGCCCGTTTACAATCAGCCCCAGCATTTT
TRBJ1-1,NA,TRBV7-9,once,CASSLEVGRPEAFF,TGTGCCAGCAGCTTAGAGGTGGGCCGCCCTGAAGCTTTCTTT
TRBJ2-7,TRBD1,TRBV19,NA,CASTPGGRGHEQYF,TGTGCCAGTACCCCAGGGGGTAGAGGCCACGAGCAGTACTTC
TRBJ1-1,TRBD1,TRBV28,NA,CASSGDRGYTEAFF,TGTGCCAGCAGCGGGGACAGGGGTTATACTGAAGCTTTCTTT
TRBJ2-7,TRBD2,TRBV28,NA,CASSWTSGEQYF,TGTGCCAGCAGTTGGACTAGCGGTGAGCAGTACTTC
TRBJ1-5,NA,TRBV28,once,CASSFLARSNQPQHF,TGTGCCAGCAGTTTTCTGGCCCGGAGCAATCAGCCCCAGCATTTT
TRBJ1-4,NA,TRBV2,NA,CASALPGGTNEKLFF,TGTGCCAGCGCACTCCCGGGAGGGACTAATGAAAAACTGTTTTTT
TRBJ2-7,NA,TRBV5-1,NA,CASSLDNYEQYF,TGCGCCAGCAGCTTGGACAACTACGAGCAGTACTTC